Shown below are 2 T cell receptor beta chains from a single sample sequenced in a study of T-cell memory formation after mild COVID-19. From the 5' RACE reads, TCRdb called clonotypes with MiXCR, one entry per CDR3 protein. Of fewer than 550,000 distinct CDR3 sequences detected, around 20% appear once; the ten largest clones hold 7.5% to 10%. Source material: PBMCs or a T cell subset sorted from them (not recorded which). The source is an adult woman who had mild COVID-19 (a few samples of this study predate the infection). Cell type and time point are not known.

J is TRBJ1-1 and V is TRBV20-1; the D is unclear. Germline lookup yields CDR1 DFQATT and CDR2 SNEGSKA (reference sequence). This CDR3 is built from 14 residues. V gave up 3 bases and J gave up 2 bases, with 13 bases separating them. The CDR3 nucleotides are TGCAGTGCTAGGAAGGGCCAGAGAAACACTGAAGCTTTCTTT. Residues: CSARKGQRNTEAFF.

The chain carries TRBV27 and TRBJ1-2, with unresolved D. Germline lookup yields CDR1 MNHEY and CDR2 SMNVEV (reference sequence). With 3 bases removed from V and 2 bases from J, the gap between germline ends came to 10 bases. This CDR3 is built from 14 residues. The CDR3 is CASSFRSSNYGYTF. CDR3 in DNA: TGTGCCAGCAGTTTCAGAAGTTCAAACTATGGCTACACCTTC.